These T cell receptor beta chains were read from a single sample in a study of T cell responses to AZD1222 COVID-19 vaccine. Profiled with immunoSEQ multiplex PCR; TCRdb holds only in-frame clones, not every one. The sample yields about 190,000 clones, about 89% seen once. Material: peripheral blood, obtained on day 0 of MenACWY control vaccination. The source of these receptors is an adult in good health. Both conserved end residues are part of each CDR3. Each record gives: D gene, J gene, clone size, V gene, CDR3 DNA, CDR3 protein. A D gene is named only where the DNA matches it firmly. Only part of the rows carry a size: once, few, many, or a class if the clone is expanded.

d_call: .; j_call: TRBJ1-5; clone_size: .; v_call: TRBV28; cdr3_nt: TGTGCCAGCACCCTAAGTGTGTCGGGCAATCAGCCCCAGCATTTT; cdr3_aa: CASTLSVSGNQPQHF
d_call: TRBD2; j_call: TRBJ2-1; clone_size: .; v_call: TRBV5-5; cdr3_nt: TGTGCCAGCAGCTTCTTTAGCGGGAGCTCCTACAATGAGCAGTTCTTC; cdr3_aa: CASSFFSGSSYNEQFF
d_call: .; j_call: TRBJ2-1; clone_size: .; v_call: TRBV19; cdr3_nt: TGTGCCAGTACCCCGGACCAGAGCTCCTACAATGAGCAGTTCTTC; cdr3_aa: CASTPDQSSYNEQFF
d_call: .; j_call: TRBJ1-2; clone_size: .; v_call: TRBV2; cdr3_nt: TGTGCCAGCAGTGGGGGGACGGTCGGCTACACCTTC; cdr3_aa: CASSGGTVGYTF
d_call: TRBD1; j_call: TRBJ1-4; clone_size: .; v_call: TRBV5-1; cdr3_nt: TGCGCCAGCAGCTCCGGTTCCATGGACAGGGGGCCCGCCAGCAATGAAAAACTGTTTTTT; cdr3_aa: CASSSGSMDRGPASNEKLFF
d_call: .; j_call: TRBJ2-2; clone_size: .; v_call: TRBV12-5; cdr3_nt: TGTGCTAGTGGCCTTACAAACACCGGGGAGCTGTTTTTT; cdr3_aa: CASGLTNTGELFF
d_call: TRBD1; j_call: TRBJ2-1; clone_size: few; v_call: TRBV27; cdr3_nt: TGTGCCAGCATAGGACAGGGTGTAAATGAGCAGTTCTTC; cdr3_aa: CASIGQGVNEQFF
d_call: TRBD2; j_call: TRBJ2-1; clone_size: .; v_call: TRBV4-3; cdr3_nt: TGCGCCAGCAGCCAAGAGGGAGCGGGGACCTCCTACAATGAGCAGTTCTTC; cdr3_aa: CASSQEGAGTSYNEQFF
d_call: .; j_call: TRBJ2-5; clone_size: .; v_call: TRBV28; cdr3_nt: TGTGCCAGCAGCCCCCGTTCGGAGGGTGAGACCCAGTACTTC; cdr3_aa: CASSPRSEGETQYF
d_call: .; j_call: TRBJ2-7; clone_size: .; v_call: TRBV7-9; cdr3_nt: TGTGCCAGCAGCACAAATTACGAGCAGTACTTC; cdr3_aa: CASSTNYEQYF
d_call: TRBD1; j_call: TRBJ1-5; clone_size: .; v_call: TRBV19; cdr3_nt: TGTGCCAGTAGGAATGGACAGGGGGCGGTTAAGAATCAGCCCCAGCATTTT; cdr3_aa: CASRNGQGAVKNQPQHF
d_call: .; j_call: TRBJ1-5; clone_size: .; v_call: TRBV6-2/TRBV6-3; cdr3_nt: TGTGCCAGCAGTTACTTCGGACAGCTTAATCAGCCCCAGCATTTT; cdr3_aa: CASSYFGQLNQPQHF
d_call: TRBD1; j_call: TRBJ2-7; clone_size: .; v_call: TRBV9; cdr3_nt: TGTGCCAGCAGCGGACAGGGCTACGAGCAGTACTTC; cdr3_aa: CASSGQGYEQYF
d_call: TRBD2; j_call: TRBJ2-1; clone_size: .; v_call: TRBV4-2; cdr3_nt: TGTGCCAGCAGCCAAGGAGGACTAGCGGGGGTACCGACCTACAATGAGCAGTTCTTC; cdr3_aa: CASSQGGLAGVPTYNEQFF
d_call: TRBD1; j_call: TRBJ1-4; clone_size: .; v_call: TRBV7-9; cdr3_nt: TGTGCCAGCAGCTTGGCCGGGACAGGGAATGAAAAACTGTTTTTT; cdr3_aa: CASSLAGTGNEKLFF
d_call: .; j_call: TRBJ2-7; clone_size: .; v_call: TRBV11-2; cdr3_nt: TGTGCCAGCAGCTTAGATGGTAGCCGGTACGAGCAGTACTTC; cdr3_aa: CASSLDGSRYEQYF
d_call: .; j_call: TRBJ2-5; clone_size: .; v_call: TRBV28; cdr3_nt: TGTGCCAGCAGTTTAGTTGGGGCTGTGGAGACCCAGTACTTC; cdr3_aa: CASSLVGAVETQYF
d_call: .; j_call: TRBJ1-5; clone_size: few; v_call: TRBV6-5; cdr3_nt: TGTGCCAGCAGTTACTCGGCCTCAGAGCCCCAGCATTTT; cdr3_aa: CASSYSASEPQHF
d_call: .; j_call: TRBJ2-2; clone_size: .; v_call: TRBV6-5; cdr3_nt: TGTGCCAGCATTCGGGCAGGGGTGTCTGACGGGGAGCTGTTTTTT; cdr3_aa: CASIRAGVSDGELFF
d_call: .; j_call: TRBJ1-2; clone_size: .; v_call: TRBV28; cdr3_nt: TGTGCCAGCAGTTTACGGACGCGTGGCTACACCTTC; cdr3_aa: CASSLRTRGYTF
d_call: TRBD2; j_call: TRBJ2-3; clone_size: .; v_call: TRBV30; cdr3_nt: TGTGCCTGGGAGACAGCGGGAGGAAGCACAGATACGCAGTATTTT; cdr3_aa: CAWETAGGSTDTQYF
d_call: TRBD1; j_call: TRBJ2-5; clone_size: .; v_call: TRBV6-5; cdr3_nt: TGTGCCAGCAGAGACAGGGGGGTGGCAGAGACCCAGTACTTC; cdr3_aa: CASRDRGVAETQYF
d_call: .; j_call: TRBJ2-7; clone_size: .; v_call: TRBV9; cdr3_nt: TGTGCCAGCAGCGTAGCCAGGGTTTCCTACGAGCAGTACTTC; cdr3_aa: CASSVARVSYEQYF
d_call: .; j_call: TRBJ1-2; clone_size: few; v_call: TRBV28; cdr3_nt: TGTGCCAGCAAGGAATGGGAGGGTGGCTACACCTTC; cdr3_aa: CASKEWEGGYTF
d_call: .; j_call: TRBJ2-2; clone_size: .; v_call: TRBV5-4; cdr3_nt: TGTGCCAGCAGCCTGCGGAGGGACACCGGGGAGCTGTTTTTT; cdr3_aa: CASSLRRDTGELFF
d_call: TRBD2; j_call: TRBJ2-7; clone_size: few; v_call: TRBV29-1; cdr3_nt: TGCAGCGTTGGGTTGGTAGCGGGAGTGGAGCAGTACTTC; cdr3_aa: CSVGLVAGVEQYF
d_call: TRBD1; j_call: TRBJ1-2; clone_size: .; v_call: TRBV28; cdr3_nt: TGTGCCAGCAGTTCGCCCGGGACAGGAATCGACTATGGCTACACCTTC; cdr3_aa: CASSSPGTGIDYGYTF
d_call: .; j_call: TRBJ2-7; clone_size: .; v_call: TRBV6-5; cdr3_nt: TGTGCCAGCACCGCAAGCGGAGGTGCAGTCTACGAGCAGTACTTC; cdr3_aa: CASTASGGAVYEQYF
d_call: .; j_call: TRBJ2-1; clone_size: .; v_call: TRBV12-3/TRBV12-4; cdr3_nt: TGTGCCAGCAGAACAAACAACAATGAGCAGTTCTTC; cdr3_aa: CASRTNNNEQFF
d_call: TRBD2; j_call: TRBJ2-1; clone_size: .; v_call: TRBV7-3; cdr3_nt: TGTGCCAGCAGCTTAATCTCTAGCGGGTACAATGAGCAGTTCTTC; cdr3_aa: CASSLISSGYNEQFF
d_call: .; j_call: TRBJ1-6; clone_size: .; v_call: TRBV7-9; cdr3_nt: TGTGCCAGCAGCTCGAACTCACCCCTCCACTTT; cdr3_aa: CASSSNSPLHF
d_call: TRBD2; j_call: TRBJ2-7; clone_size: few; v_call: TRBV5-1; cdr3_nt: TGCGCCAGCAGCTTACCCTACGGCGCGGGGGGGTTCTACGAGCAGTACTTC; cdr3_aa: CASSLPYGAGGFYEQYF
d_call: .; j_call: TRBJ1-2; clone_size: .; v_call: TRBV14; cdr3_nt: TGTGCCAGCAGCCCAGGACATAACTATGGCTACACCTTC; cdr3_aa: CASSPGHNYGYTF
d_call: .; j_call: TRBJ1-2; clone_size: .; v_call: TRBV6-4; cdr3_nt: TGTGCCAGCAGTGGGGGACCTCCGGACAACTATGGCTACACCTTC; cdr3_aa: CASSGGPPDNYGYTF
d_call: TRBD1; j_call: TRBJ2-7; clone_size: .; v_call: TRBV5-1; cdr3_nt: TGCGCCAGCAGCTTGGAGGCGGGACAGGCCTACGAGCAGTACTTC; cdr3_aa: CASSLEAGQAYEQYF
d_call: TRBD1; j_call: TRBJ2-7; clone_size: .; v_call: TRBV6-5; cdr3_nt: TGTGCCAGCAGCCGTACCGGGACAGGGGGCGAGCAGTACTTC; cdr3_aa: CASSRTGTGGEQYF
d_call: .; j_call: TRBJ1-5; clone_size: .; v_call: TRBV27; cdr3_nt: TGTGCCAGCAGTTTAGGTCAGGGGCATGGTATTGGCGCCAATCAGCCCCAGCATTTT; cdr3_aa: CASSLGQGHGIGANQPQHF
d_call: .; j_call: TRBJ2-7; clone_size: .; v_call: TRBV5-1; cdr3_nt: TGCGCCAGCAGCAGAGCCTTGGACAGAATCCAGGACGAGCAGTACTTC; cdr3_aa: CASSRALDRIQDEQYF
d_call: TRBD1; j_call: TRBJ1-5; clone_size: few; v_call: TRBV6-5; cdr3_nt: TGTGCCAGCAGTCGGACAGGGGACGAGCAGCCCCAGCATTTT; cdr3_aa: CASSRTGDEQPQHF
d_call: TRBD1; j_call: TRBJ1-5; clone_size: .; v_call: TRBV30; cdr3_nt: TGTGCCTGGAGTGTTGGAGGGGGCGGGCAGCCCCAGCATTTT; cdr3_aa: CAWSVGGGGQPQHF
d_call: .; j_call: TRBJ1-2; clone_size: .; v_call: TRBV5-1; cdr3_nt: TGCGCCAGCAGCTTAGCAGGGTGGTATGGCTACACCTTC; cdr3_aa: CASSLAGWYGYTF
d_call: TRBD1; j_call: TRBJ1-5; clone_size: .; v_call: TRBV6-1; cdr3_nt: TGTGCCAGCAGTGAGGGGACAGGAAGAAATCAGCCCCAGCATTTT; cdr3_aa: CASSEGTGRNQPQHF
d_call: .; j_call: TRBJ2-6; clone_size: .; v_call: TRBV19; cdr3_nt: TGTGCCAGTAGTTGGGGACTCTCGATCTCTGGGGCCAACGTCCTGACTTTC; cdr3_aa: CASSWGLSISGANVLTF
d_call: .; j_call: TRBJ1-6; clone_size: .; v_call: TRBV27; cdr3_nt: TGTGCCAGCAACGGGGGGAGGGATTCACCCCTCCACTTT; cdr3_aa: CASNGGRDSPLHF
d_call: .; j_call: TRBJ2-5; clone_size: .; v_call: TRBV7-2; cdr3_nt: TGTGCCAGCAGCTTAGATGGATGGGAGACCCAGTACTTC; cdr3_aa: CASSLDGWETQYF
d_call: .; j_call: TRBJ2-3; clone_size: .; v_call: TRBV9; cdr3_nt: TGTGCCAGCAGCGCCGAGGGGGGTGGCACAGATACGCAGTATTTT; cdr3_aa: CASSAEGGGTDTQYF
d_call: .; j_call: TRBJ2-5; clone_size: .; v_call: TRBV11-2; cdr3_nt: TGTGCCAGCAGCTCCCGGGTGGGGACCCAGTACTTC; cdr3_aa: CASSSRVGTQYF
d_call: .; j_call: TRBJ2-7; clone_size: .; v_call: TRBV6-6; cdr3_nt: TGTGCCAGCAGTCCTACGGGGGACAGCTCCTACGAGCAGTACTTC; cdr3_aa: CASSPTGDSSYEQYF
d_call: .; j_call: TRBJ2-7; clone_size: .; v_call: TRBV30; cdr3_nt: TGTGCCTGGAGTGTACTAGGGATGGGCGAGCAGTACTTC; cdr3_aa: CAWSVLGMGEQYF
d_call: TRBD1; j_call: TRBJ2-1; clone_size: .; v_call: TRBV7-2; cdr3_nt: TGTGCCAGCAGCTTACAGGGGGCGAGTATGTGGGATGAGCAGTTCTTC; cdr3_aa: CASSLQGASMWDEQFF
d_call: .; j_call: TRBJ2-7; clone_size: .; v_call: TRBV6-2/TRBV6-3; cdr3_nt: TGTGCCAGCAGTTACTCTAGGGACGAGCAGTACTTC; cdr3_aa: CASSYSRDEQYF
d_call: TRBD2; j_call: TRBJ2-1; clone_size: .; v_call: TRBV9; cdr3_nt: TGTGCCAGCAGCCCCCGGGGGACTAGCGGATACAATGAGCAGTTCTTC; cdr3_aa: CASSPRGTSGYNEQFF
d_call: .; j_call: TRBJ2-1; clone_size: once; v_call: TRBV6-1; cdr3_nt: TGTGCCAGCAGTGAACCCATTTCTTTCCCTAACAATGAGCAGTTCTTC; cdr3_aa: CASSEPISFPNNEQFF
d_call: .; j_call: TRBJ2-2; clone_size: .; v_call: TRBV9; cdr3_nt: TGTGCCAGCAGCGTAGAGGGGCCGGGGACCGGGGAGCTGTTTTTT; cdr3_aa: CASSVEGPGTGELFF
d_call: TRBD2; j_call: TRBJ2-2; clone_size: .; v_call: TRBV7-8; cdr3_nt: TGTGCCGGCAGCCAGATAGCGGGAGCGAACACCGGGGAGCTGTTTTTT; cdr3_aa: CAGSQIAGANTGELFF
d_call: TRBD2; j_call: TRBJ2-7; clone_size: .; v_call: TRBV28; cdr3_nt: TGTGCCAGCAGTTTCCCCGGGACTAGCGGGAGTATACTGCTCGAGCAGTACTTC; cdr3_aa: CASSFPGTSGSILLEQYF
d_call: .; j_call: TRBJ1-1; clone_size: .; v_call: TRBV14; cdr3_nt: TGTGCCAGCAGCCAAGACCTAAACACTGAAGCTTTCTTT; cdr3_aa: CASSQDLNTEAFF